This T cell receptor beta chain stems from a study of sequential checkpoint blockade in melanoma. Study-wide background: Roughly 23 patients had matched tumor biopsies before treatment and at week 13 after nivolumab or ipilimumab alone.

Data came from immunoSEQ multiplex PCR; TCRdb stores just in-frame clones and leaves some out. The sample yields more than 6,500 clones, about 20% seen once. Trimming removed 3 bases at V and 1 base at J, with 11 bases between. Germline lookup yields CDR1 SGHNT and CDR2 YENEEA. The CDR3 is 15 residues long. The treatment denotes: randomized to nivolumab then ipilimumab (arm A) or the reverse (arm B). This clone has only a few counts. The source is a human donor with melanoma. This specimen consisted of tumor tissue (inferred from file names), obtained from a patient given nivolumab and ipilimumab in sequence. The chain has TRBV11-3 and TRBJ2-3; D might be TRBD2 (5 bases). CDR3 amino acids: CASSFEPGGTDTQYF. CDR3 DNA sequence: TGTGCCAGCAGCTTTGAGCCCGGGGGCACAGATACGCAGTATTTT.